This is a list of T cell receptor beta chains from one sample in a study of PD-1 blockade in classical Hodgkin lymphoma. The data were produced by immunoSEQ multiplex PCR, yet TCRdb's version contains in-frame clones alone and is incomplete. The data hold 70,000 or so clones, with roughly 93% observed a single time. What was sequenced was peripheral blood mononuclear cells (PBMCs). These TCRs come from a human donor with classical Hodgkin lymphoma. Each CDR3 is given with its conserved first and last residue. D genes are given only for firm matches. Not all rows give a size; the values are once, few, many and, for expanded clones, a class.

>NA|once|TRBV6-4|TRBJ2-7
TGTGCCAGCAGTGAACAGGGCGGATACGAGCAGTACTTC
CASSEQGGYEQYF
>NA|NA|TRBV11-2|TRBJ2-2
TGTGCCAGCAGCTTTGGTGGGCTAGCGTCGAACACCGGGGAGCTGTTTTTT
CASSFGGLASNTGELFF
>NA|NA|TRBV28|TRBJ1-1
TGTGCCAGCACCTTATTCCAGGGAGTGAACACTGAAGCTTTCTTT
CASTLFQGVNTEAFF
>NA|NA|TRBV15|TRBJ2-1
TGTGCCACCAGCAGACTCCATGGCCGGGAGAGGTCCTACAATGAGCAGTTCTTC
CATSRLHGRERSYNEQFF
>TRBD1|NA|TRBV5-4|TRBJ1-2
TGTGCCAGCAGCTTGTCCGGGACAGATATTAACTATGGCTACACCTTC
CASSLSGTDINYGYTF
>NA|NA|TRBV18|TRBJ1-2
TGTGCCAGCTCACCAGGGAGGGTTGGCTCCCTCAGCTATGGCTACACCTTC
CASSPGRVGSLSYGYTF
>NA|NA|TRBV12-5|TRBJ1-4
TGTGCTAGTGGTTTGGTACTGAGTGCTAATGAAAAACTGTTTTTT
CASGLVLSANEKLFF
>NA|NA|TRBV7-2|TRBJ2-4
TGTGCCAGTGGGGAGTCGGGACGGGACATTCAGTACTTC
CASGESGRDIQYF
>NA|NA|TRBV10-3|TRBJ1-1
TGTGCCATCAAGAGGGGGGACACTGAAGCTTTCTTT
CAIKRGDTEAFF
>NA|once|TRBV21-1|TRBJ2-1
TGTGCCAGCAGCAAAGTTGTTGTTCTAGCGGGGGTTCTAATCCCCAATGAGCAGTTCTTC
CASSKVVVLAGVLIPNEQFF
>TRBD2|NA|TRBV5-4|TRBJ2-3
TGTGCCAGCACCGCGGGAAGCGGGGGGCCCCGAGATACGCAGTATTTT
CASTAGSGGPRDTQYF
>NA|few|TRBV19|TRBJ1-5
TGTGCCAGCCGTTCTGGTGGCAATCAGCCCCAGCATTTT
CASRSGGNQPQHF
>NA|NA|TRBV6-5|TRBJ2-4
TGTGCCAGCAGTCCCGGCGGCTATACCAAAAACATTCAGTACTTC
CASSPGGYTKNIQYF
>TRBD2|NA|TRBV6-5|TRBJ2-7
TGTGCCAGCAGTTACCACAGCGGGGGCCCTCTCGACGAGCAGTACTTC
CASSYHSGGPLDEQYF
>NA|NA|TRBV4-3|TRBJ1-1
TGCGCCAGCAGCCACCAATCACAGGGAAACACTGAAGCTTTCTTT
CASSHQSQGNTEAFF
>TRBD1|NA|TRBV19|TRBJ2-1
TGTGCCACCAAACGGACAGGCCCTATCTACAATGAGCAGTTCTTC
CATKRTGPIYNEQFF
>NA|NA|TRBV18|TRBJ2-3
TGTGCCAGCTCCCCTCGCGGGACGGAGACAGATACGCAGTATTTT
CASSPRGTETDTQYF
>NA|NA|TRBV19|TRBJ2-2
TGTGCCAGTAGTATAGTACCTAAGAACACCGGGGAGCTGTTTTTT
CASSIVPKNTGELFF
>NA|NA|TRBV6-5|TRBJ2-5
TGTGCCAGCAACCGGGGGGCAGCCTGGGAGACCCAGTACTTC
CASNRGAAWETQYF
>TRBD1|once|TRBV28|TRBJ1-1
TGTGCCAGCAGAAACATGGACAGGGGGCAAAGGGACACTGAAGCTTTCTTT
CASRNMDRGQRDTEAFF
>NA|NA|TRBV10-3|TRBJ2-5
TGTGCCATCAGTGACCCCTCGAAGACCCAGTACTTC
CAISDPSKTQYF
>NA|NA|TRBV5-6|TRBJ1-6
TGTGCCAGCAGCTTGGCGATGTGGGGCTCCAGTTCACCCCTCCACTTT
CASSLAMWGSSSPLHF
>NA|NA|TRBV7-3|TRBJ2-2
TGTGCCAGCAGCCCCACCCTGGGGGGCGGGGAGCTGTTTTTT
CASSPTLGGGELFF
>TRBD1|NA|TRBV5-1|TRBJ1-1
TGCGCCAGCAGCTTGGGGGACAGGCCTGAAGCTTTCTTT
CASSLGDRPEAFF
>NA|NA|TRBV5-1|TRBJ1-1
TGCGCCGCCAGCAACCCAGGGATGAACACTGAAGCTTTCTTT
CAASNPGMNTEAFF
>TRBD2|NA|TRBV6-5|TRBJ2-5
TGTGCCAGCACCCCGGGGGGGCGGGAGACCCAGTACTTC
CASTPGGRETQYF
>TRBD2|NA|TRBV15|TRBJ2-1
TGTGCCACCAGCAAACCTCTAGCGGGGGGCAGCGATGAGCAGTTCTTC
CATSKPLAGGSDEQFF
>TRBD1|NA|TRBV5-5|TRBJ1-1
TGTGCCAGCAGCTCAAACCAACAGGGGCATGTCACTGAAGCTTTCTTT
CASSSNQQGHVTEAFF
>NA|NA|TRBV7-2|TRBJ1-3
TGTGCCAGCAGCCCACAGGGAGGGGACACCATATATTTT
CASSPQGGDTIYF
>TRBD1|NA|TRBV10-3|TRBJ1-5
TGTGCCATCAGTGCACAGACAGGGTTTGGCAATCAGCCCCAGCATTTT
CAISAQTGFGNQPQHF
>NA|NA|TRBV28|TRBJ2-1
TGTGCCAGCAGTTTAAAGATAGGATGGGGGCGTACCACCGCCTACAATGAGCAGTTCTTC
CASSLKIGWGRTTAYNEQFF
>TRBD1|NA|TRBV7-2|TRBJ1-4
TGTGCCAGCAGTTCACGACAGGGGGCTGAAAAACTGTTTTTT
CASSSRQGAEKLFF
>TRBD1|NA|TRBV5-1|TRBJ2-7
TGCGCCAGCAGCTTGGTGTCAGGGGGCACATACGAGCAGTACTTC
CASSLVSGGTYEQYF
>NA|few|TRBV6-5|TRBJ2-2
TGTGCCAGCAGTCTTGGGGGGGGCTCCACCGGGGAGCTGTTTTTT
CASSLGGGSTGELFF
>NA|NA|TRBV19|TRBJ1-5
TGTGCCAGTAGGGCCCTAAATCAGCCCCAGCATTTT
CASRALNQPQHF
>NA|NA|TRBV6-6|TRBJ1-2
TGTGCCAGCAGTTACTCGAGGCAGGGTAACTATGGCTACACCTTC
CASSYSRQGNYGYTF
>NA|NA|TRBV29-1|TRBJ1-3
TGCAGCGTTCTGCTCTCTGGAAACACCATATATTTT
CSVLLSGNTIYF
>TRBD1|NA|TRBV5-6|TRBJ2-5
TGTGCCAGCAGCCGCCGTACAGGGGTGATTCAGACCCAGTACTTC
CASSRRTGVIQTQYF
>NA|NA|TRBV5-4|TRBJ1-2
TGTGCCAGCGGCGGGCAGTACTATGGCTACACCTTC
CASGGQYYGYTF
>TRBD2|NA|TRBV7-2|TRBJ2-3
TGTGCCAGCAGCTTTTATTTCACTAGCGGGAGGGCGGGTACGCAGTATTTT
CASSFYFTSGRAGTQYF
>NA|NA|TRBV15|TRBJ1-1
TGTGCCACCAGCAGAGATCGGTTGGCTGAAGCTTTCTTT
CATSRDRLAEAFF
>TRBD1|NA|TRBV4-2|TRBJ2-2
TGTGCCAGCAGCCACCCCGACAGGGGGCGCGGCGGGGAGCTGTTTTTT
CASSHPDRGRGGELFF
>NA|NA|TRBV7-2|TRBJ1-3
TGTGCCAGCAGCCGGGAGGCAGGGCGGCCGGGTAGCATATATTTT
CASSREAGRPGSIYF
>NA|NA|TRBV5-1|TRBJ1-1
TGCGCCAGCAGCTTTTTGGAGCGCACTGAAGCTTTCTTT
CASSFLERTEAFF
>NA|NA|TRBV5-1|TRBJ2-1
TGCGCCAGCAGCTTGGCCGGGTACTCCAATGAGCAGTTCTTC
CASSLAGYSNEQFF
>NA|NA|TRBV7-9|TRBJ2-3
TGTGCCAGCAGCCGCTCATTTCGGCTAGATTATAGCACAGATACGCAGTATTTT
CASSRSFRLDYSTDTQYF
>TRBD1|NA|TRBV12-5|TRBJ1-1
TGTGCTAGTGGCACTAACAGGGGGGCGGACACTGAAGCTTTCTTT
CASGTNRGADTEAFF
>TRBD1|NA|TRBV7-9|TRBJ1-3
TGTGCCAGCAGATCTACATCTACAGGGGGCTCTGGAAACACCATATATTTT
CASRSTSTGGSGNTIYF
>TRBD2|NA|TRBV7-6|TRBJ2-5
TGTGCCAGCAGCCAAGGGGAGGGGGAGACCCAGTACTTC
CASSQGEGETQYF